This T cell receptor (beta chain) was documented in a study of T cells in localized non-small cell lung cancer. TCRdb keeps only in-frame clones here, not all; method: immunoSEQ multiplex PCR. Here the sample spans tens of thousands of clones, approximately 86% being singletons. In the case of this clone: Its antigen is not identified.

The CDR3 spans 14 residues. Germline CDR1 reads SGHTA; CDR2 reads FQGNSA. With 5 bases removed from V and 3 bases from J, the gap between germline ends came to 11 bases. The study, taken as a whole, reports: In adjacent lung, a median roughly 58 of the top 100 tumor clones were found. Heterogeneity is still possible, as just one tumor region was sequenced.

The V gene is TRBV7-2, the J gene TRBJ1-5; D is uncertain. Sequencing was performed on peripheral blood, taken before any cancer treatment. The clonotype comes from a man aged 18 to 49 with stage I lung adenocarcinoma. CDR3 sequence: CASSLGPVNQPQHF. Written as DNA, the CDR3 is TGTGCCAGCAGCCTTGGACCCGTCAATCAGCCCCAGCATTTT.